The 5 T cell receptor beta chains given below trace back to one sample, sequenced in a study of blood T cells in healthy people across ages. A second roughly 7 to 11 cycle PCR used barcoded and J-beta primers. TCRdb re-analysed the 5' RACE reads in MiXCR, keeping a single row per CDR3 protein. The table lists under 1,000,000 distinct CDR3 sequences, 35% to 40% of them singletons. Sequencing used blood. The receptors derive from a man younger than 35 in good health.

V usage is TRBV20-1 and J usage is TRBJ1-6; D ambiguous. Trimming shortened V by 0 bases and J by 8 bases, and 17 bases separated the two germline ends. CDR1 is DFQATT and CDR2 is SNEGSKA in the germline V gene (reference sequence). The CDR3 is made up of 16 amino acids. CDR3 amino acids: CSARDSRAEGYSPLHF. CDR3 in DNA: TGCAGTGCTAGAGATAGTAGGGCAGAGGGCTATTCACCCCTCCACTTT.

The gene calls are TRBV12-3 or TRBV12-4 and TRBJ2-1; TRBD1 is a possible D gene (6 bases). The CDR3 is 15 residues long. Between the trimmed V and J ends, which lost 0 bases and 7 bases, there was a span of 13 bases. The CDR3 DNA sequence: TGTGCCAGCAGTTTAGCGGGGGCTAGCTTTAATGAGCAGTTCTTC. Translating it yields CASSLAGASFNEQFF.

The CDR3 loop is CASSPSANVLTF. CDR3 sequence (DNA): TGTGCCAGCAGCCCGTCGGCCAACGTCCTGACTTTC. The chain has TRBV7-9 and TRBJ2-6; D remains ambiguous. The CDR3 consists of 12 residues. Germline V gives CDR1 SEHNR, CDR2 FQNEAQ (reference sequence). Trimming removed 5 bases from V and 6 bases from J, with 5 bases in between.

This clonotype came up a few times. V and J are TRBV6-5 and TRBJ2-7; 10 nucleotides match TRBD1. Germline V gene lookup returns CDR1 MNHEY and CDR2 SVGAGI. The V gene end was trimmed by 8 bases and the J gene end by 5 bases; junction bases not matched to a gene: 6. CDR3 length: 13 residues. The CDR3 loop reads CASGRTGGNEQYF. The CDR3 nucleotides read TGTGCCAGCGGAAGGACAGGGGGGAACGAGCAGTACTTC.

This clonotype was seen more than once but under ten times. The V call is TRBV12-3 or TRBV12-4, the J call TRBJ2-3; TRBD2 matches 11 bases. With 2 bases clipped from V and 4 bases from J, the junction kept 8 bases outside the gene matches. CDR3 length: 17 residues. CDR3 nucleotides: TGTGCCAGCAGTTTACCGTATAGCGGGGGGGGCGCAGATACGCAGTATTTT. This sequence encodes CASSLPYSGGGADTQYF.